The 28 T cell receptor beta chains below come from one sample, sequenced in a study of tumor-infiltrating lymphocytes in primary liver carcinoma. Germline DNA was also extracted, and blood RNA was taken from unsorted whole blood. Priming with a constant-region primer yielded TCR beta cDNA from roughly 500 ng total RNA. What produced the TCR beta libraries was three nested multiplex PCR rounds using slightly modified ARM-PCR. Each of the first two PCR rounds ran roughly 9 cycles with TRBV1-TRBV30 forward and C-beta reverse primers. TCRdb used MiXCR to reprocess the multiplex PCR reads, holding one entry per CDR3 protein. The sample holds 300,000 to 350,000 distinct CDR3 sequences, about two thirds seen once. The source material was peripheral blood. Receptors were obtained from a man in his forties with primary liver carcinoma and hepatitis B virus infection.

The CDR3 DNA reads as TGTGCCACCCCGCCGCAGGAGGGGGGAACTCACTACGAGCAGTACTTC. This encodes CATPPQEGGTHYEQYF. The V call is TRBV19, the J call TRBJ2-7; D is tentatively TRBD1 or TRBD2 (6 bases each). The CDR3 is made up of 16 amino acids. V dropped 10 bases and J dropped 3 bases, with 25 bases sitting between them. Germline V gene data show CDR1 as LNHDA and CDR2 as SQIVND (reference sequence). Combining the CDR3 with reference TRBV19 and TRBJ2-7 gives the whole variable domain DGGITQSPKYLFRKEGQNVTLSCEQNLNHDAMYWYRQDPGQGLRLIYYSQIVNDFQKGDIAEGYSVSREKKESFPLTVTSAQKNPTAFYLCATPPQEGGTHYEQYFGPGTRLTVT.

This clonotype has at least ten counts. The J gene is TRBJ2-2, the V gene TRBV29-1; 10 bases map to TRBD2. CDR1 is SQVTM and CDR2 is ANQGSEA in the germline V gene. The CDR3 has 13 amino acids. Unmatched junction bases numbered 2, after V lost 6 bases and J lost 4 bases. For the CDR3, the DNA is TGCAGCGTCCGGACTAGCGGCACCGGGGAGCTGTTTTTT. This gives the protein CSVRTSGTGELFF.

As to this clonotype: The junction shows a germline mismatch at one end, possibly a read error. The chain joins TRBV11-2 to TRBJ2-1, with D perhaps TRBD1 (5 bases). This CDR3 contains 15 residues. The germline CDR1 and CDR2 sequences are SGHAT and FQNNGV. CDR3 DNA sequence: TGTGCCAGCAACCTCAGGGTTAGGTCCTACAATGAACAGTTCTTC. Amino acids: CASNLRVRSYNEQFF.

Notes on this clonotype: This could be a read error, since a much larger clone is one nucleotide away. V usage is TRBV12-3 or TRBV12-4 and J usage is TRBJ1-1, with 8 bases lining up with TRBD1. Germline trimming cut 6 bases from V and 6 bases from J; bases unmatched to any gene: 6. The CDR3 runs 13 residues. The CDR3 region has the DNA TGTGCCAGCAGATTCAGGGGGCGCCCTGAAGCTTTCTTT. Translation gives CASRFRGRPEAFF.

This clonotype came up many times. The germline gene is not matched at one end of the junction; a read error may be the cause. This CDR3 is CASSLDRGSYEQYF. The CDR3 DNA reads TGTGCCAGCAGCTTAGACAGGGGCTCCTACGAGCAGTACTTC. The V call is TRBV5-1, the J call TRBJ2-7; TRBD1 matches 8 bases. In germline, CDR1 is SGHRS, CDR2 YFSETQ. The CDR3 totals 14 residues.

V is TRBV28 and J is TRBJ1-2; no reliable D call. Per the germline V gene, CDR1 is MDHEN and CDR2 is SYDVKM. The CDR3 totals 14 residues. V lost 8 bases to trimming and J lost 8 bases, with 21 bases between them. DNA for the CDR3: TGTGCCAGCTGGTCGGAGGGATCGGTCTCGGGCTACACCTTC. Its protein is CASWSEGSVSGYTF.

Details on this clonotype: This may be a read error: a much more frequent sequence differs by one nucleotide. This chain joins TRBV7-9 and TRBJ1-1; 9 bases align to TRBD1. This CDR3 has 15 residues. Germline lookup yields CDR1 SEHNR and CDR2 FQNEAQ (reference sequence). In nucleotides, the CDR3 is TGTGACAGCAGCACACGGACAGGGGCGAACACTGAAGCTTTCTTT. Translating it yields CDSSTRTGANTEAFF.

Comment on this clonotype: Compared with germline, one end of the junction differs, possibly owing to a read error. The rearrangement uses TRBV11-2 and TRBJ2-7; D not resolved. Germline V gives CDR1 SGHAT, CDR2 FQNNGV. This CDR3 has 14 residues. DNA of the CDR3: TGTGCCGGCAACTTACGCGGAGACTCCTACGAGCAGTGCTTC. As protein: CAGNLRGDSYEQCF. Combining the CDR3 with reference TRBV11-2 and TRBJ2-7 gives the whole variable domain EAGVAQSPRYKIIEKRQSVAFWCNPISGHATLYWYQQILGQGPKLLIQFQNNGVVDDSQLPKDRFSAERLKGVDSTLKIQPAKLEDSAVYLCAGNLRGDSYEQCFGPGTRLTVT.

Details on this clonotype: The junction departs from germline at one end; a sequencing error may be responsible. The V and J genes are TRBV11-2 and TRBJ1-1, with 7 positions matching TRBD1. CDR3 length equals 15 residues. Germline CDR1 SGHAT, CDR2 FQNNGV. DNA of the CDR3: TGTGCTAGCAGCTTAGATATCCAGGGGGGCACTGAAGCTGTCTTT. Protein product: CASSLDIQGGTEAVF.

This clonotype was observed at least ten times. This rearrangement joins TRBV6-2 or TRBV6-3 to TRBJ1-1; unclear D gene. Germline assignment: CDR1 MNHEY and CDR2 SVGEGT. Trimming took off 10 bases at V and 1 base at J, with 13 bases between the two ends. CDR3 length: 13 residues. CDR3 residues: CATQPYRNTEAFF. The CDR3 nucleotides read TGTGCCACCCAGCCGTACAGGAACACTGAAGCTTTCTTT.

Many counts were recorded for this clonotype. This sequence joins TRBV10-3 and TRBJ2-1, with D perhaps matching TRBD1 or TRBD2 (5 bases each). The germline CDR1 and CDR2 sequences are ENHRY and SYGVKD. Trimming removed 7 bases from V and 6 bases from J, with 10 bases in between. CDR3 length equals 12 residues. CDR3 coding DNA: TGTGCCATCATGGTTGGGGGCAATGAGCAGTTCTTC. The encoded protein is CAIMVGGNEQFF.

The chain combines TRBV4-2 with TRBJ2-2; D gene uncertain. V lost 0 bases, J lost 4 bases, and 12 bases lay in between. There are 16 residues in the CDR3. The germline CDR1 and CDR2 sequences are LGHNA and YNFKEQ. Here the CDR3 reads CASSQDMIESTGELFF. CDR3 DNA: TGTGCCAGCAGCCAAGATATGATAGAGAGCACCGGGGAGCTGTTTTTT.

On this clonotype: Mismatch with germline at one junction end may stem from a read error. V is TRBV5-5 and J is TRBJ2-6, with TRBD1 as a possible D gene (6 bases). Germline CDR1 and CDR2: SGHKS and YYEKEE (reference sequence). The CDR3 covers 14 residues. The CDR3: CASSGDLGANVPTF. The CDR3 DNA follows: TGTGCCAGCAGCGGAGACTTGGGGGCCAACGTCCCGACTTTC. Combining the CDR3 with reference TRBV5-5 and TRBJ2-6 gives the whole variable domain DAGVTQSPTHLIKTRGQQVTLRCSPISGHKSVSWYQQVLGQGPQFIFQYYEKEERGRGNFPDRFSARQFPNYSSELNVNALLLGDSALYLCASSGDLGANVPTFGAGSRLTVL.

This chain links TRBV5-1 with TRBJ1-5; D is possibly TRBD1 (6 bases). Germline lookup yields CDR1 SGHRS and CDR2 YFSETQ. V was pared by 0 bases and J by 8 bases, with 12 bases between. The CDR3 covers 14 residues. The chain's CDR3 is CASSLGRGREPQHF. The CDR3 nucleotides are TGCGCCAGCAGCTTGGGCAGGGGTAGAGAGCCCCAGCATTTT. The full variable domain, rest sourced from reference TRBV5-1 and TRBJ1-5, is KAGVTQTPRYLIKTRGQQVTLSCSPISGHRSVSWYQQTPGQGLQFLFEYFSETQRNKGNFPGRFSGRQFSNSRSEMNVSTLELGDSALYLCASSLGRGREPQHFGDGTRLSIL.

As to this clonotype: The junction shows a germline mismatch at one end, possibly a read error. J is TRBJ2-4 and V is TRBV5-6, with 7 bases fitting TRBD1. Germline V gene sequence: CDR1 SGHDT, CDR2 YYEEEE. This CDR3 spans 16 amino acids. The CDR3 spells CASSFRPDRALNILYF. CDR3 DNA sequence: TGTGCCAGCAGTTTTCGACCCGACAGGGCGTTAAACATTCTGTACTTC.

CDR3 residues: CASSYGSGETREQYF. In nucleotides, the CDR3 is TGTGCCAGCAGTTACGGTTCGGGGGAGACGAGGGAGCAGTACTTC. This chain connects TRBV6-5 to TRBJ2-7; TRBD2 is a possible D gene (6 bases). Germline CDR1 MNHEY, CDR2 SVGAGI. Trimming pared 2 bases from V and 7 bases from J, leaving 18 bases between. The CDR3 is 15 amino acids.

Note on this clonotype: A much larger clone differs by one base, so this may be a read error. This chain joins TRBV13 and TRBJ2-7; 9 bases agree with TRBD2. The CDR3 is 13 amino acids. Germline CDR1 reads PRHDT; CDR2 reads FYEKMQ (reference sequence). The CDR3 is CVSSLAGEDEQYF. The CDR3 coding sequence is TGTGTCAGCAGCTTAGCGGGAGAAGATGAGCAGTACTTC.

The rearrangement uses TRBV25-1 and TRBJ1-6; D call uncertain. CDR1 is MGHDK, CDR2 SYGVNS, per germline. Trimming left V 2 bases short and J 3 bases short, with 5 bases between. The CDR3 sequence is 14 residues long. The CDR3 DNA reads as TGTGCCAGCAGTGAACCCCTCTATAATTCACCCCTCCACTTT. Translating gives CASSEPLYNSPLHF.

On this clonotype: This clone may be a read error of a much larger clone one base away. The chain carries TRBV12-3 or TRBV12-4 and TRBJ2-3; D might be TRBD1 or TRBD2, each matching 5 bases. The CDR3 covers 12 residues. Trimming took 5 bases from V and 14 from J, leaving 17 bases between them. The chain's CDR3 is CASSRIGTLLYF. For the CDR3, the DNA is TGTGCCAGCAGTAGAATCGGGACCCTACTGTATTTT.

A note on this clonotype: At one end the junction does not follow the germline gene, possibly because of a read error. The V and J genes are TRBV28 and TRBJ2-5; D could derive from TRBD1 or TRBD2 (5 bases each). Germline V gene data show CDR1 as MDHEN and CDR2 as SYDVKM. The CDR3 length is 13 residues. CDR3 bases: TGTGCCAGCAGTACCAAACGTCAAAACCGGGGCAACTTC. Its protein is CASSTKRQNRGNF.

Regarding this clonotype: The junction departs from germline at one end; a sequencing error may be responsible. J is TRBJ2-4 and V is TRBV6-5; the D gene is possibly TRBD1 (6 bases). This CDR3 region has 15 residues. In germline, CDR1 is MNHEY, CDR2 SVGAGI. In DNA, the CDR3 is TGCGCCAGCAGCCGTAACAGGGACCCTAAAAACATTCAGTGCTTC. Its protein product is CASSRNRDPKNIQCF.

This rearrangement joins TRBV6-5 to TRBJ2-1; 11 nucleotides align to TRBD1. Trimming cost V 2 bases and J 6 bases; bases outside gene matches: 3. CDR3 size: 15 residues. Germline V gives CDR1 MNHEY, CDR2 SVGAGI. CDR3 protein: CASSYRTGGFNEQFF. In DNA form, the CDR3 reads TGTGCCAGCAGTTACAGGACAGGGGGCTTCAATGAGCAGTTCTTC.

This clonotype was seen only once. The chain carries TRBV2 and TRBJ2-7; TRBD2 matches 10 bases. Germline CDR1 reads SNHLY; CDR2 reads FYNNEI. The length of the CDR3 is 14 residues. Losses at the gene ends were 8 bases for V and 5 bases for J; bases not matched to a gene: 9. CDR3 in DNA: TGTGCCAGCTTTGTCACTAGCGGGACGAACGAGCAGTACTTC. Protein sequence: CASFVTSGTNEQYF.

As for this clonotype: A much more abundant neighbour one base away suggests this may be a read error. The chain links TRBV4-1 to TRBJ1-2; perhaps TRBD1 as D (5 bases). CDR1 is MGHRA, CDR2 YSYEKL, per germline. This CDR3 has 14 amino acids. The CDR3 is CASIQDQGSTTNTF. The CDR3 nucleotides are TGCGCCAGCATCCAAGATCAGGGCAGTACTACTAACACCTTC.

On this clonotype itself: One end of the junction is discordant with germline, which a read error may explain. The chain joins TRBV18 to TRBJ1-5, with D tentatively TRBD1 (5 bases). This CDR3 has 15 residues. Germline V CDR1 and CDR2: KGHSH, LQKENI. For the CDR3, the DNA is TGTGCCAGCTCACCCAATGGCCAGGGCAATCACCCCCAGCATTTT. Its translation: CASSPNGQGNHPQHF.

This clonotype has just one count. With a much larger clone just one base away, this may be a read error. The chain employs TRBV29-1 and TRBJ2-7; D perhaps matches TRBD2 (6 bases). V was cut by 4 bases and J by 4 bases, with 8 bases left in between. Germline V gene data show CDR1 as SQVTM and CDR2 as ANQGSEA. CDR3 size: 11 residues. CDR3 DNA: TGCAGCGTTGGTGGGGGGTACGAGCAGTACTTC. Its translation is CSVGGGYEQYF.

V usage is TRBV14 and J usage is TRBJ2-7; D gene uncertain. Trimming removed 4 bases from V and 3 bases from J, with 7 bases in between. The CDR3 length is 12 residues. The germline V gene has CDR1 SGHDN and CDR2 FVKESK. Written as DNA, the CDR3 is TGTGCCAGCAGCCCCGGCTTCTACGAGCAGTACTTC. This encodes CASSPGFYEQYF.

In regard to this clonotype: This likely comes from a read error, as the CDR3 has no conserved phenylalanine or tryptophan at its end. The CDR3 spells CAWSATGVSNRPQHV. The CDR3, as DNA: TGTGCCTGGAGTGCGACAGGGGTAAGCAATCGGCCCCAGCATGTT. The chain links TRBV30 to TRBJ1-5; 8 bases fit TRBD1. Germline CDR1 is GTSNPN and CDR2 is SVGIG (reference sequence). This CDR3 spans 15 amino acids.